A single sample is the source of the 20 T cell receptor beta chains below, sequenced in a study of T-cell memory formation after mild COVID-19. TCRdb re-called the 5' RACE reads with MiXCR, one entry per CDR3 protein. This sample has fewer than 95,000 distinct CDR3 sequences, with about 15% found just once. The sample was PBMCs or a T cell subset sorted from them (not recorded which). Receptors originate from a young man who had mild COVID-19 (a few samples of this study predate the infection). Cell type and time point are not known.

The chain joins TRBV15 to TRBJ2-7, with D hard to call. Trimming took 5 bases from V and 4 from J, leaving 18 bases between them. Germline values: CDR1 LNHNV, CDR2 YYDKDF (reference sequence). This CDR3 has 15 residues. The CDR3: CATSPTHLPPYEQYF. The CDR3 DNA sequence: TGTGCCACCAGCCCGACACACCTTCCCCCTTACGAGCAGTACTTC.

The gene calls are TRBV6-2 or TRBV6-3 and TRBJ2-7, with a weak D call TRBD2 (6 bases). Trimming left V 2 bases short and J 6 bases short, with 17 bases between. The CDR3 has 15 amino acids. CDR1 MNHEY and CDR2 SVGEGT come from the germline V gene. The CDR3 DNA sequence: TGTGCCAGCAGTTACCCACGAGGAGGGTCGTGCGAGCAGTACTTC. Encoded protein: CASSYPRGGSCEQYF.

The chain is built from TRBV7-9 and TRBJ1-5; D unclear. This CDR3 region has 12 residues. Germline V CDR1 and CDR2: SEHNR, FQNEAQ (reference sequence). Trimming removed 5 bases from V and 7 bases from J, with 9 bases in between. CDR3 residues: CASSKDLQPQHF. CDR3 bases: TGTGCCAGCAGCAAGGACCTGCAGCCCCAGCATTTT.

The chain has TRBV4-3 and TRBJ2-7; 8 bases map to TRBD2. V trimming: 0 bases; J trimming: 7 bases; junction bases outside the gene matches: 5. This CDR3 has 14 residues. CDR1 is LGHNA and CDR2 is YSLEER in the germline V gene. DNA of the CDR3: TGCGCCAGCAGCCAAGATCTCCTAGCGGGTGAGCAGTACTTC. Amino acid sequence: CASSQDLLAGEQYF.

V is TRBV7-3 and J is TRBJ2-6, with D possibly being TRBD1 (6 bases). V was pared by 5 bases and J by 0 bases, with 11 bases between. The germline V gene has CDR1 SGHTA and CDR2 FQGTGA. The CDR3 loop spans 16 amino acids. The DNA of the CDR3 is TGTGCCAGCAGCACAAAGGACAGCTCTGGGGCCAACGTCCTGACTTTC. It is translated as CASSTKDSSGANVLTF.

The chain couples TRBV29-1 to TRBJ2-1, with unresolved D. The CDR3 has 17 residues. Trimming pared 7 bases from V and 0 bases from J, leaving 22 bases between. Per the germline V gene, CDR1 is SQVTM and CDR2 is ANQGSEA. In nucleotides, the CDR3 is TGCAGCGCCGGCGGACGGATAAAATTGAGCTCCTACAATGAGCAGTTCTTC. As protein: CSAGGRIKLSSYNEQFF.

The chain links TRBV2 to TRBJ1-4; 9 bases are a match to TRBD1. CDR1 and CDR2 from the germline V gene are SNHLY and FYNNEI. J was trimmed by 8 bases and V by 5 bases; bases with no gene match: 12. CDR3 length: 16 amino acids. CDR3 loop: CASSQPTDRGEEKLFF. For the CDR3, the DNA is TGTGCCAGCAGTCAACCCACGGACAGGGGCGAAGAAAAACTGTTTTTT.

This clonotype has only a few counts. This chain connects TRBV7-6 to TRBJ1-1; D might be TRBD1 (6 bases). Looked up from germline, CDR1 is SGHVS and CDR2 is FNYEAQ. The CDR3 is 16 residues long. Between the trimmed V and J ends, which lost 4 bases and 0 bases, there was a span of 15 bases. The CDR3 spells CASSSNLGGMNTEAFF. CDR3 in DNA: TGTGCCAGCAGCTCAAATCTAGGGGGGATGAACACTGAAGCTTTCTTT.

The V gene is TRBV29-1, the J gene TRBJ2-1, with TRBD2 identical over 10 bases. Trimming cost V 6 bases and J 3 bases; bases outside gene matches: 11. The CDR3 is made up of 16 amino acids. Germline lookup yields CDR1 SQVTM and CDR2 ANQGSEA. Here the CDR3 reads CSVARTSGDFYNEQFF. The CDR3 region has the DNA TGCAGCGTCGCTAGGACTAGCGGAGATTTCTACAATGAGCAGTTCTTC.

The table lists this clonotype with a few counts. The chain carries TRBV6-5 and TRBJ2-1; 8 bases map to TRBD2. The CDR3 runs to 12 residues. Trimming cost V 3 bases and J 13 bases; bases outside gene matches: 5. The germline gives CDR1 MNHEY, CDR2 SVGAGI. This chain's CDR3 is CASSYGGLGQFF. CDR3 DNA: TGTGCCAGCAGTTATGGGGGACTAGGACAGTTCTTC.

This clonotype was seen ten or more times. The CDR3 reads CASSQARGLRYNEQFF. In DNA, the CDR3 is TGCGCCAGCAGCCAGGCCCGGGGGTTACGCTACAATGAGCAGTTCTTC. The chain is built from TRBV4-3 and TRBJ2-1; D possibly corresponds to TRBD2 (6 bases). In germline, CDR1 is LGHNA, CDR2 YSLEER. CDR3 length equals 16 residues. V dropped 3 bases and J dropped 3 bases, with 15 bases sitting between them.

The chain carries TRBV4-1 and TRBJ2-7, with 7 bases identical to TRBD2. V trimming: 4 bases; J trimming: 2 bases; junction bases outside the gene matches: 11. Germline V gene data show CDR1 as MGHRA and CDR2 as YSYEKL. CDR3 length equals 16 residues. CDR3 amino acids: CASSRKGGEEPYEQYF. In DNA form, the CDR3 reads TGCGCCAGCAGCCGAAAGGGAGGGGAAGAGCCCTACGAGCAGTACTTC.

The V call is TRBV7-9, the J call TRBJ2-5; D gene unclear. The V gene lost 2 bases and the J gene lost 5 bases, with 12 bases spanning the gap. The CDR3 is 14 amino acids. Germline CDR1 reads SEHNR; CDR2 reads FQNEAQ (reference sequence). The CDR3, as DNA: TGTGCCAGCAGCTTACGAATAGGTGGGGAGACCCAGTACTTC. The encoded protein is CASSLRIGGETQYF.

V and J are TRBV12-3 or TRBV12-4 and TRBJ2-3; no definite D call. CDR3 size: 12 residues. Between the trimmed V and J ends, which lost 7 bases and 4 bases, there was a span of 9 bases. The CDR3 sequence is CASKPSADTQYF. CDR3 bases: TGTGCCAGCAAACCGAGCGCAGATACGCAGTATTTT.

The chain combines TRBV6-5 with TRBJ1-6, with a possible D match to TRBD1 (6 bases). CDR1 and CDR2 from the germline V gene are MNHEY and SVGAGI. V lost 6 bases, J lost 6 bases, and 15 bases lay in between. CDR3 length equals 15 residues. The DNA for the CDR3 is TGTGCCAGCAGCAGAGGACAGACCTTTAATTCACCCCTCCACTTT. It codes for CASSRGQTFNSPLHF.

This clonotype was seen only a few times. The chain couples TRBV4-3 to TRBJ1-2; D is unresolved. Trimming shortened V by 2 bases and J by 0 bases, and 10 bases separated the two germline ends. Germline V gives CDR1 LGHNA, CDR2 YSLEER. The CDR3 extends over 15 amino acids. CDR3 DNA sequence: TGCGCCAGCAGCCAAACCGAGTACCCTAACTATGGCTACACCTTC. Encoded protein: CASSQTEYPNYGYTF.

This clonotype has more than one count but fewer than ten. The J gene is TRBJ2-4, the V gene TRBV6-6, with D uncertain. In germline, CDR1 is MNHNY, CDR2 SVGAGI (reference sequence). This CDR3 is built from 10 residues. V lost 10 bases, J lost 6 bases, and 7 bases lay in between. The CDR3 DNA reads TGTGCCACCTCCGGAAACATTCAGTACTTC. Translating gives CATSGNIQYF.

This clonotype was seen more than once but under ten times. V and J are TRBV5-6 and TRBJ1-5; D perhaps matches TRBD1 (5 bases). This CDR3 spans 13 amino acids. The germline gives CDR1 SGHDT, CDR2 YYEEEE. Trimming took off 10 bases at V and 0 bases at J, with 11 bases between the two ends. CDR3 sequence reads: CAVRGTSNQPQHF. The CDR3 nucleotides read TGTGCCGTGAGGGGCACTAGCAATCAGCCCCAGCATTTT.

CDR3 sequence (DNA): TGTGCCAGCAGCTTATTCGGGACAGATACGCAGTATTTT. Translated, it gives CASSLFGTDTQYF. The V and J genes are TRBV7-9 and TRBJ2-3; D uncertain. V was trimmed by 2 bases and J by 3 bases, leaving 6 bases between them. Per germline, CDR1 SEHNR and CDR2 FQNEAQ (reference sequence). This CDR3 spans 13 amino acids. The whole variable domain, filled in from reference TRBV7-9 and TRBJ2-3, reads DTGVSQNPRHKITKRGQNVTFRCDPISEHNRLYWYRQTLGQGPEFLTYFQNEAQLEKSRLLSDRFSAERPKGSFSTLEIQRTEQGDSAMYLCASSLFGTDTQYFGPGTRLTVL.

The rearrangement joins TRBV7-9 to TRBJ2-6; D remains ambiguous. V dropped 0 bases and J dropped 2 bases, with 11 bases sitting between them. Germline loops: CDR1 SEHNR, CDR2 FQNEAQ (reference sequence). The CDR3 is 17 amino acids. This CDR3 is CASSLARMFAGANVLTF. The CDR3 DNA reads as TGTGCCAGCAGCTTAGCGCGGATGTTCGCTGGGGCCAACGTCCTGACTTTC.